Detailed here is one TCR beta chain. Other DNA variants within this sample encode the same CDR3. Sequenced by immunoSEQ multiplex PCR; TCRdb stores in-frame clones only, minus some. The sample yields about 140,000 clones, under 95% seen once. The source of the sample is a study of T cell responses to AZD1222 COVID-19 vaccine. The trim removed 9 bases at V and 4 bases at J, leaving 3 bases unmatched. This CDR3 is 13 amino acids long. Germline CDR1 reads LNHDA; CDR2 reads SQIVND (reference sequence). The rearrangement links TRBV19 to TRBJ2-2; 9 bases are shared with TRBD1. The clonotype was recovered from an adult who received the MenACWY meningococcal vaccine as a control. Material: peripheral blood, obtained 28 days after the second dose of the MenACWY control vaccine. As DNA, the CDR3 is TGTGCCAGCCAGGGACAGGGCACCGGGGAGCTGTTTTTT. As protein: CASQGQGTGELFF.